One and the same sample provided the 20 T cell receptor beta chains below, sequenced in a study of identical twins. TCRdb called the 5' RACE reads again in MiXCR, with one record for every CDR3 protein. The data hold about 660,000 distinct CDR3 sequences, with around 8.6% observed a single time. These data were also filed under a second study, of yellow fever vaccine responses in identical twins.

What was sequenced was PBMCs. All receptors come from a woman aged 18 to 35 in good health.

Many counts were recorded for this clonotype. The rearrangement links TRBV7-9 to TRBJ2-7, with D possibly matching TRBD1 (6 bases). The CDR3 has 16 amino acids. Germline V gives CDR1 SEHNR, CDR2 FQNEAQ (reference sequence). V lost 5 bases and J 9 bases, leaving 26 bases between the germline ends. The CDR3 nucleotides are TGTGCCAGCAGCATTCCCCGGGAAGGGGGAGATATAGGGCAGTACTTC. This gives the protein CASSIPREGGDIGQYF.

Only a few counts were recorded for this clonotype. V gene TRBV4-3 combines with J gene TRBJ2-5, with D perhaps matching TRBD2 (7 bases). Germline assignment: CDR1 LGHNA and CDR2 YSLEER. The V end lost 2 bases, the J end lost 5 bases, and 15 bases lay between the germline ends. The CDR3 spans 15 residues. Here the CDR3 reads CASSQFPGRGETQYF. CDR3 DNA: TGCGCCAGCAGCCAATTTCCAGGGAGGGGGGAGACCCAGTACTTC.

In its sample, this clonotype was seen a few times. J is TRBJ2-7 and V is TRBV5-1, with D possibly TRBD2 on 5 matching bases. V gave up 4 bases and J gave up 5 bases, with 19 bases separating them. Germline V lookup: CDR1 SGHRS, CDR2 YFSETQ. This CDR3 spans 15 amino acids. The CDR3 nucleotides read TGCGCCAGCAGCGACTCGGGGTCAGCAGTCCACGAGCAGTACTTC. Translated: CASSDSGSAVHEQYF.

The genes are TRBV25-1 and TRBJ2-3; TRBD2 is a possible D gene (5 bases). The V end lost 6 bases, the J end lost 4 bases, and 14 bases lay between the germline ends. This CDR3 has 14 residues. Germline V lookup: CDR1 MGHDK, CDR2 SYGVNS. CDR3: CASSERRGSDTQYF. CDR3 DNA sequence: TGTGCCAGCAGCGAAAGGAGAGGGTCAGATACGCAGTATTTT.

This clonotype was recorded a few times. The chain links TRBV20-1 to TRBJ1-1, with a weak D call TRBD1 (6 bases). The CDR3 spans 13 residues. Trimming pared 5 bases from V and 2 bases from J, leaving 12 bases between. Germline lookup yields CDR1 DFQATT and CDR2 SNEGSKA (reference sequence). The CDR3 region is CSAGRDTNTEAFF. The CDR3 DNA is TGCAGTGCTGGCCGGGACACTAACACTGAAGCTTTCTTT.

This clonotype was picked up a small number of times. V usage is TRBV6-4 and J usage is TRBJ2-7; D is possibly TRBD1 or TRBD2 (5 bases each). CDR1 is MRHNA, CDR2 SNTAGT, per germline. CDR3 length equals 18 residues. V was cut by 7 bases and J by 2 bases, with 27 bases left in between. CDR3 coding DNA: TGTGCCAGCATTCTTGGTGGGGGTGCGGACACCCACCCCTACGAGCAGTACTTC. It codes for CASILGGGADTHPYEQYF.

This clonotype has more than one count but fewer than ten. The chain is built from TRBV5-5 and TRBJ2-7, with D unresolved. The length of the CDR3 is 12 residues. Trimming removed 4 bases at V and 2 bases at J, with 7 bases between. Germline V gene lookup returns CDR1 SGHKS and CDR2 YYEKEE (reference sequence). CDR3 loop: CASSREPYEQYF. CDR3 in DNA: TGTGCCAGCAGCCGAGAGCCCTACGAGCAGTACTTC.

The V and J genes are TRBV6-4 and TRBJ1-1, with 9 bases identical to TRBD1. The CDR3 sequence is 14 residues long. The germline gives CDR1 MRHNA, CDR2 SNTAGT. The junction had 4 bases not matched to a gene; V was cut back by 6 bases and J by 2 bases. CDR3 amino acids: CASSRDRDNTEAFF. The CDR3 nucleotides are TGTGCCAGCAGCCGGGACAGGGATAACACTGAAGCTTTCTTT.

This clonotype was seen a few times. The chain employs TRBV29-1 and TRBJ2-1; no definite D call. CDR1 is SQVTM, CDR2 ANQGSEA, per germline. V lost 0 bases to trimming and J lost 0 bases, with 18 bases between them. The CDR3 covers 18 residues. The CDR3 sequence is CSVEDKRATASSYNEQFF. As DNA, the CDR3 is TGCAGCGTTGAAGATAAAAGGGCGACCGCGAGCTCCTACAATGAGCAGTTCTTC.

The chain links TRBV20-1 to TRBJ1-1; D remains unclear. This CDR3 is built from 14 residues. Germline V gene data show CDR1 as DFQATT and CDR2 as SNEGSKA (reference sequence). Deletions cut 0 bases from V and 0 bases from J, with 8 bases between. The CDR3 protein is CSARDPRVNTEAFF. The CDR3 nucleotides are TGCAGTGCTAGAGATCCTAGAGTGAACACTGAAGCTTTCTTT.

This clonotype was recorded a few times. The rearrangement joins TRBV2 to TRBJ2-2, with 9 positions matching TRBD1. This CDR3 has 14 residues. Germline V gives CDR1 SNHLY, CDR2 FYNNEI. Losses at the gene ends were 6 bases for V and 5 bases for J; bases not matched to a gene: 4. The DNA for the CDR3 is TGTGCCAGCAGACAGGGGGCATTAACCGGGGAGCTGTTTTTT. Protein product: CASRQGALTGELFF.

The chain joins TRBV20-1 to TRBJ2-5; D not resolved. Germline lookup yields CDR1 DFQATT and CDR2 SNEGSKA (reference sequence). The germline V and J ends were trimmed by 0 bases and 9 bases, with 17 bases remaining between them. The CDR3 is 14 amino acids. For the CDR3, the DNA is TGCAGTGCTAGAGATTTTGGCGGCATTGGGGCCCAGTACTTC. As protein: CSARDFGGIGAQYF.

This chain uses TRBV15 with TRBJ2-7; D uncertain. The germline V and J ends were trimmed by 1 base and 2 bases, with 6 bases remaining between them. Germline lookup yields CDR1 LNHNV and CDR2 YYDKDF (reference sequence). There are 13 residues in the CDR3. CDR3 sequence (DNA): TGTGCCACCAGCAGAGCAGACCCCTACGAGCAGTACTTC. Translating it yields CATSRADPYEQYF.

This chain links TRBV7-3 with TRBJ1-6, with D perhaps matching TRBD1 (5 bases). CDR1 SGHTA and CDR2 FQGTGA come from the germline V gene. The CDR3 has 15 amino acids. V lost 5 bases, J lost 6 bases, and 14 bases lay in between. The CDR3 coding sequence is TGTGCCAGCAGCCAGACCGGGACGGTTAATTCACCCCTCCACTTT. It yields the protein CASSQTGTVNSPLHF.

The chain recombines TRBV28 with TRBJ1-5; D gene unclear. Trimming left V 2 bases short and J 6 bases short, with 14 bases between. CDR1 and CDR2 from the germline V gene are MDHEN and SYDVKM. This CDR3 region has 15 residues. This CDR3 is CASSLPGGTGQPQHF. CDR3 in DNA: TGTGCCAGCAGTTTACCTGGAGGAACCGGTCAGCCCCAGCATTTT.

This clonotype was counted once. The chain couples TRBV28 to TRBJ2-7, with 9 bases that match TRBD1. V was clipped by 4 bases and J by 3 bases; unmatched bases: 13. This CDR3 spans 17 amino acids. Germline V gives CDR1 MDHEN, CDR2 SYDVKM. The CDR3 loop is CASSSLLGTGRVYEQYF. In DNA, the CDR3 is TGTGCCAGCAGTTCGCTACTCGGGACAGGGAGGGTCTACGAGCAGTACTTC.

This clonotype has just a few counts. V is TRBV7-8 and J is TRBJ1-5; tentatively, D is TRBD1 (5 bases). Trimming cost V 3 bases and J 4 bases, with 10 bases left between them. From germline, CDR1 is SGHVS and CDR2 FQNEAQ. The CDR3 consists of 14 residues. The DNA of the CDR3 is TGTGCCAGCAGCTTGGGAGGGGAAAATCAGCCCCAGCATTTT. Translated, it gives CASSLGGENQPQHF.

This clonotype was detected ten times or more. The J gene is TRBJ2-7, the V gene TRBV12-3 or TRBV12-4; 7 bases map to TRBD1. Losses at the gene ends were 8 bases for V and 7 bases for J; bases not matched to a gene: 11. This CDR3 contains 13 residues. The CDR3 here is CASHDRASGEQYF. The CDR3, as DNA: TGTGCCAGCCATGACAGGGCCTCGGGGGAGCAGTACTTC.

In its sample, this clonotype was seen many times. This chain uses TRBV11-2 with TRBJ2-4, with D possibly matching TRBD2 (5 bases). Germline V gene data show CDR1 as SGHAT and CDR2 as FQNNGV. V was trimmed by 1 base and J by 2 bases, leaving 18 bases between them. CDR3 length: 18 amino acids. The CDR3 here is CASSLGGVEPSSKNIQYF. CDR3 nucleotides: TGTGCCAGCAGCTTAGGTGGCGTTGAACCTAGCTCCAAAAACATTCAGTACTTC.

This sequence joins TRBV7-9 and TRBJ2-2; 9 bases map to TRBD1. From germline, CDR1 is SEHNR and CDR2 FQNEAQ (reference sequence). CDR3 length equals 15 residues. Losses at the gene ends were 6 bases for V and 4 bases for J; bases not matched to a gene: 6. For the CDR3, the DNA is TGTGCCAGCAGGCCCGGGACAGGGCCCACCGGGGAGCTGTTTTTT. Translating gives CASRPGTGPTGELFF.